This T cell receptor beta chain was identified during a study of vaccination and CD4 T cells after COVID-19 (dated by TCRdb to the early 2020s). With regard to the full study: SARS-CoV-2 positivity had been established in the convalescent patients by nasal swab PCR, and mild disease was recorded in several of these patients and severe disease in one. Six males and four females were included in the convalescent cohort, with two Hispanic individuals, seven Caucasians, two Asians and one multiracial person represented. The time from the second vaccine dose to post-vaccine blood sampling had a median of approximately 72 days and ranged from about 12 to 241 days. Post-COVID blood samples from convalescent patients were collected a median of 101 days after diagnosis, with a range of roughly 30 to 161 days. In under twelve COVID-19 convalescent patients and a handful of infection-naive healthy vaccine recipients, researchers compared the spike-specific CD4+ TCR repertoire from before mRNA vaccination with the repertoire from after. For stimulating the cultures, overlapping spike peptide pools were used, derived from SARS-CoV-2 as well as from the common cold coronaviruses HCoV-NL63, HCoV-OC43 and HCoV-229E. Control cultures received a CEFX viral epitope pool as the positive control, an HIV-1 Nef peptide pool as the negative control, or no peptide. Participants got two doses of the Pfizer-BioNTech BNT162b2 vaccine (n=8) or two doses of the Moderna mRNA-1273 vaccine (n=2).

What the work shows at the level of the full study, not this receptor alone: Nearly all vaccine-specific clones in convalescent patients (304 of 307) were mono-reactive for SARS-CoV-2 spike rather than cross-reactive with common cold coronaviruses. In convalescent patients, a median 86.3% of post-vaccine SARS-CoV-2-reactive clones were detected only after vaccination, suggesting vaccine-specific priming. Although the median number of SARS-CoV-2-reactive clonotypes went up from fewer than 25 after infection to approximately 40 after vaccination, the increase was not significant. Only a relatively small number of convalescent patients were included in the study, and early timepoints following natural infection were not analyzed.

Reading the label with the study, this specimen's treatment or condition is: approximately nine-day PBMC culture with coronavirus spike peptide pools or control peptides (ViraFEST assay). The ViraFEST assay, used in the study, expanded antigen-specific T cells with peptide pools and then identified the expanded clonotypes through TCR sequencing. Positive SARS-CoV-2 PCR tests in the convalescent patients dated from March to December 2020, before Alpha, Beta and Delta variants emerged in the United States. PBMCs were cultured at fewer than 2.5 million per well in IMDM supplemented with 5% human AB serum and about 9.6 IU/ml IL-2, with roughly 10 ug/ml peptide pools added. Half of the culture medium was replaced with fresh IL-2-containing medium on days 3 and 7. Once the cells had been in culture for roughly 11 days, the EasySep CD4+ T cell isolation kit was used to isolate CD4+ T cells by negative selection. Ficoll-Paque Plus gradient centrifugation was used to isolate PBMCs from whole blood, and the isolated PBMCs were then either used fresh or cryopreserved at -140C. In general, triplicate wells were set up for every culture condition.

The count of this clonotype is one. Its antigen is unknown. Base qualities were left out, and no much larger clone turns up one base away. One read amounts to weak evidence. Library method: PCR. At the Johns Hopkins FTIC core, DNA from the cultured CD4+ T cells underwent TCR sequencing with the Oncomine TCR Beta short-read assay. The QIAamp micro DNA kit was used to extract genomic DNA from the cultured CD4+ T cells. Oncomine TCR Beta libraries from cultured CD4+ T cells were pooled with unique dual indexes and sequenced on an Illumina iSeq 100. Per the original workflow: Non-productive sequences were removed, and CDR3s not starting with C, not ending with F or W, or shorter than 7 amino acids were discarded. The MANAFEST web application was used to identify antigen-specific clonotypes by comparing peptide-stimulated wells against reference wells and other culture wells. Positive clones required FDR below 0.05, an odds ratio above 5, and productive frequency above 0.1% in at least two of three replicate wells. A clonotype was classed as cross-reactive if the clonotype showed significant expansion both in SARS-CoV-2 spike wells and in at least one common cold coronavirus spike condition. Levenshtein distances (stringdist) and unrooted phylogenetic trees (ape) in R version 3.6.1 were used to assess CDR3 homology. The public reads were run again by TCRdb, first through fastp at Q25 and then through MiXCR, and only productive beta chains were kept. Each entry is one CDR3 protein sequence, shown with its most common DNA and genes. The V and J calls reflect TCRdb's pipeline rather than the authors' work. The sample profile shows over 10,000 distinct CDR3 sequences; approximately 50% of them were found once. Together, the top ten hold roughly 27% of the sample.

The sequencing input was CD4+ T cells from blood, cultured in vitro. This TCR came from a human donor who had recovered from COVID-19.

The DNA reads as follows: TGTGCCAGCACCCTCCCGGGTAATAGAAATGAGCAGTTCTTC. This sequence encodes CASTLPGNRNEQFF. This chain is built from TRBV11-2 and TRBJ2-1, with an unclear D gene assignment. A distance of 17 bases separates the germline ends of V and J, which lose 7 bases and 7 bases respectively. Inclusive of the bounding cysteine and phenylalanine, the CDR3 is 14 residues long. Only the CDR3 part of the read is kept: 42 bases, read in frame from the first base. From the germline V gene, CDR1 is SGHAT and CDR2 is FQNNGV.